The 15 T cell receptor beta chains below were found in one sample sequenced in a study of CD8+CD57+ T cells in acquired aplastic anemia. Flow cytometry had shown expanded CD8+CD57+ cells in the patients chosen for sequencing. TCR beta VDJ and CDR3 profiles were obtained from a genomic DNA template. TCRdb processed the reads anew with MiXCR; each CDR3 protein has one entry. The sample consists of 200,000 to 250,000 distinct CDR3 sequences, 50% to 70% of them appearing once. Sequencing was done on a sample of sorted CD4+, CD8+, or CD8+CD57+ T cells (not recorded which) from PBMCs. These receptors all come from a human donor with aplastic anemia.

The rearrangement links TRBV15 to TRBJ1-1, with D hard to call. Trimming took off 0 bases at V and 9 bases at J, with 11 bases between the two ends. The length of the CDR3 is 13 residues. Looked up from germline, CDR1 is LNHNV and CDR2 is YYDKDF (reference sequence). CDR3 residues: CATSRDPRIKAFF. The CDR3, as DNA: TGTGCCACCAGCAGAGACCCCCGGATTAAAGCTTTCTTT.

The rearrangement joins TRBV2 to TRBJ2-7; no clear D. V was pared by 4 bases and J by 3 bases, with 13 bases between. Germline lookup yields CDR1 SNHLY and CDR2 FYNNEI. The CDR3 has 14 residues. Here the CDR3 reads CASSAIQGDYEQYF. CDR3 coding DNA: TGTGCCAGCAGTGCAATCCAAGGAGACTACGAGCAGTACTTC.

Details on this clonotype: Mismatch with germline at one junction end may stem from a read error. The chain carries TRBV7-9 and TRBJ1-2, with a weak D call TRBD1 (5 bases). This CDR3 is built from 16 residues. CDR1 is SEHNR, CDR2 FQNEAQ, per germline (reference sequence). The CDR3 loop is CAISLDQGRPNYGYTF. CDR3 sequence (DNA): TGTGCCATCAGCTTAGATCAGGGCAGGCCTAACTATGGCTACACCTTC.

The sample holds one count of this clonotype. The CDR3 loop is CASSGTLTAYNEQFF. The CDR3 DNA is TGTGCCAGCAGCGGGACTCTAACGGCATACAATGAGCAGTTCTTC. The V and J genes are TRBV9 and TRBJ2-1; D possibly corresponds to TRBD2 (5 bases). V was trimmed by 3 bases and J by 4 bases, leaving 14 bases between them. This CDR3 is 15 amino acids long. Germline V CDR1 and CDR2: SGDLS, YYNGEE. Based on the CDR3 plus reference TRBV9 and TRBJ2-1, the full variable domain is DSGVTQTPKHLITATGQRVTLRCSPRSGDLSVYWYQQSLDQGLQFLIQYYNGEERAKGNILERFSAQQFPDLHSELNLSSLELGDSALYFCASSGTLTAYNEQFFGPGTRLTVL.

The gene calls are TRBV7-6 and TRBJ2-7, with a weak D call TRBD1 (6 bases). Germline V gives CDR1 SGHVS, CDR2 FNYEAQ. This CDR3 is built from 16 residues. The V end lost 5 bases, the J end lost 0 bases, and 17 bases lay between the germline ends. In DNA form, the CDR3 reads TGTGCCAGCAGCCTTCATCCGAGACAGGCCTCCTACGAGCAGTACTTC. Its translation: CASSLHPRQASYEQYF.

Comments on this clonotype: This clone may be a read error of a much larger clone one base away. The rearrangement joins TRBV7-6 to TRBJ2-3; TRBD2 aligns across 10 bases. Germline V gene sequence: CDR1 SGHVS, CDR2 FNYEAQ. There are 20 residues in the CDR3. Trimming took 10 bases from V and 5 from J; bases not matched to a gene: 27. CDR3 sequence (DNA): TGTGCCAACAGTGAAAGGAGTGGGGCTAGCGGGGGTTTTATGGGAGATACGCAGTATTTT. It is translated as CANSERSGASGGFMGDTQYF. The full variable domain, completed using reference TRBV7-6 and TRBJ2-3, is GAGVSQSPRYKVTKRGQDVALRCDPISGHVSLYWYRQALGQGPEFLTYFNYEAQQDKSGLPNDRFSAERPEGSISTLTIQRTEQRDSAMYRCANSERSGASGGFMGDTQYFGPGTRLTVL.

The chain couples TRBV15 to TRBJ1-2; TRBD1 is a possible D gene (6 bases). This CDR3 comprises 15 residues. CDR1 and CDR2 from the germline V gene are LNHNV and YYDKDF (reference sequence). V lost 8 bases to trimming and J lost 4 bases, with 20 bases between them. CDR3 coding DNA: TGTGCCACCCAAAAGGGCCAGGACAGATCCTATGGCTACACCTTC. The encoded protein is CATQKGQDRSYGYTF.

This chain connects TRBV14 to TRBJ2-2; TRBD2 aligns across 12 bases. Trimming took 6 bases from V and 5 from J; bases not matched to a gene: 4. The CDR3 runs to 15 residues. The germline gives CDR1 SGHDN, CDR2 FVKESK. The CDR3 region has the DNA TGTGCCAGCAGGTCGACTAGCGGGGGTACCGGGGAGCTGTTTTTT. Encoded protein: CASRSTSGGTGELFF. The full variable domain, completed using reference TRBV14 and TRBJ2-2, is EAGVTQFPSHSVIEKGQTVTLRCDPISGHDNLYWYRRVMGKEIKFLLHFVKESKQDESGMPNNRFLAERTGGTYSTLKVQPAELEDSGVYFCASRSTSGGTGELFFGEGSRLTVL.

This clonotype has just a few counts. The gene calls are TRBV4-1 and TRBJ2-3; D may be TRBD1 (5 bases). Germline CDR1 and CDR2: MGHRA and YSYEKL. The CDR3 covers 14 residues. V dropped 1 base and J dropped 4 bases, with 9 bases sitting between them. The CDR3 DNA sequence: TGCGCCAGCAGCCAAGTTTTAGGGGCAGATACGCAGTATTTT. This sequence encodes CASSQVLGADTQYF.

J is TRBJ2-3 and V is TRBV20-1, with TRBD1 matching over 9 bases. The CDR3 extends over 15 amino acids. In germline, CDR1 is DFQATT, CDR2 SNEGSKA (reference sequence). Germline trimming cut 3 bases from V and 4 bases from J; bases unmatched to any gene: 8. The CDR3 loop is CSASLGDRVPDTQYF. CDR3 coding DNA: TGCAGTGCTAGTTTGGGGGACAGGGTCCCAGATACGCAGTATTTT.

The genes are TRBV7-8 and TRBJ2-7, with D unclear. The CDR3 sequence is 15 residues long. The V and J ends lost 5 bases and 9 bases respectively, with 23 bases between them. Germline CDR1 is SGHVS and CDR2 is FQNEAQ. The CDR3 is CASSPSGEVRTGQYF. CDR3 DNA: TGTGCCAGCAGCCCCTCTGGGGAAGTTCGAACGGGGCAGTACTTC.

This clonotype was counted many times. The chain is built from TRBV6-2 or TRBV6-3 and TRBJ1-1; the match to TRBD1 covers 11 bases. This CDR3 is built from 17 residues. V shed 0 bases, J shed 1 base, and the junction held 4 bases outside the gene matches. In germline, CDR1 is MNHEY, CDR2 SVGEGT. CDR3 amino acids: CASSYSRGQGANTEAFF. The CDR3 DNA reads as TGTGCCAGCAGTTACTCCCGTGGACAGGGGGCGAACACTGAAGCTTTCTTT.

This clonotype has just a few counts. V usage is TRBV5-5 and J usage is TRBJ2-7; D is ambiguous. V was pared by 4 bases and J by 4 bases, with 12 bases between. The CDR3 has 13 residues. Germline CDR1 SGHKS, CDR2 YYEKEE (reference sequence). CDR3 residues: CASSQDHRYEQYF. In DNA form, the CDR3 reads TGTGCCAGCAGCCAAGATCATCGATACGAGCAGTACTTC.

The chain employs TRBV9 and TRBJ2-2; TRBD2 matches at 15 bases. The germline CDR1 and CDR2 sequences are SGDLS and YYNGEE. The CDR3 is 17 amino acids. The V gene end was trimmed by 2 bases and the J gene end by 4 bases; junction bases not matched to a gene: 3. CDR3 bases: TGTGCCAGCAGCGTTTGGACTAGCGGGGGGGGCACCGGGGAGCTGTTTTTT. Residues: CASSVWTSGGGTGELFF.

The chain has TRBV24-1 and TRBJ1-2; TRBD1 might be the D (6 bases). CDR1 is KGHDR, CDR2 SFDVKD, per germline. The CDR3 is 13 amino acids. V was pared by 4 bases and J by 8 bases, with 13 bases between. CDR3 protein: CATSDNRAIGYTF. The CDR3 coding sequence is TGTGCCACCAGTGACAACAGGGCTATCGGCTACACCTTC.